The entry that follows covers one T cell receptor (beta chain) sequence. This sample is part of a study of sequential checkpoint blockade in melanoma. Looking at the study overall: Arm A got nivolumab then ipilimumab; arm B the reverse, 1:1. After both sequences, patients received maintenance nivolumab.

As to treatment: randomized to nivolumab then ipilimumab (arm A) or the reverse (arm B). Sorted cells were live CD3+CD8+, lacking CD19 and CD56, from PBMCs. TCRdb's copy holds only in-frame clones and misses some; the assay was immunoSEQ multiplex PCR. Here the sample spans over 15,000 clones, more than 75% being singletons. Trimming removed 2 bases at V and 4 bases at J, with 11 bases between. The CDR3 totals 14 residues. CDR1 and CDR2 (germline): MNHEY, SMNVEV (reference sequence). The V and J genes are TRBV27 and TRBJ1-1; D gene uncertain. This receptor was identified in a human donor with melanoma. The material sequenced was CD8+ T cells sorted from blood (inferred from file names), taken from a patient given nivolumab and ipilimumab in sequence. The CDR3 DNA sequence: TGTGCCAGCAGTTTAATAGGAACGGGCACTGAAGCTTTCTTT. Protein product: CASSLIGTGTEAFF.